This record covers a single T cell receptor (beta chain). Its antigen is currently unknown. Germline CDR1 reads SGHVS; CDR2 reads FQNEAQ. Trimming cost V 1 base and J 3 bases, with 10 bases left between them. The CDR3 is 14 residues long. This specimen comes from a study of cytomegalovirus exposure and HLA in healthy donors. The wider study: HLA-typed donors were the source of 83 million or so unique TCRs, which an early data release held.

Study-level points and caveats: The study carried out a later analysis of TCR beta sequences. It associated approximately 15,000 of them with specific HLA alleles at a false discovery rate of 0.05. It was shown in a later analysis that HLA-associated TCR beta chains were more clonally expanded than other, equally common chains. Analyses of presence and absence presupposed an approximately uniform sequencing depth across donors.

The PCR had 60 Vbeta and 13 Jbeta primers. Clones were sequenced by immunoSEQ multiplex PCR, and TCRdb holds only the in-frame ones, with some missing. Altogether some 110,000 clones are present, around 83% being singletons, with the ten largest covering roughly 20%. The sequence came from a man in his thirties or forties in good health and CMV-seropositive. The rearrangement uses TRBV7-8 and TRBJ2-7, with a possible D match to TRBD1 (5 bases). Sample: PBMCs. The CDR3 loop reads CASSLEAGNYEQYF. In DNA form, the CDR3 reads TGTGCCAGCAGCTTAGAAGCAGGGAACTACGAGCAGTACTTC.